Listed below are T cell receptor beta chains from one sample, sequenced in a study of graft-versus-host responses after intestinal transplantation. No antigen is known for these receptors. Assay: immunoSEQ multiplex PCR; the TCRdb copy retains only in-frame clones and omits some. The sample yields around 110,000 clones, approximately 90% seen once. Specimen: unstimulated CD4+ T cells sorted from spleen or lymph node cells, collected before intestinal transplant. These receptors were obtained from a human donor who received an intestinal transplant. The CDR3 runs from the conserved cysteine through the conserved F or W.

j_call,v_call,cdr3_aa
TRBJ2-5,TRBV5-1,CASSSGGEGKETQYF
TRBJ2-7,TRBV7-2,CASSLGQGSSYEQYF
TRBJ1-1,TRBV11-2,CASKLASWNTEAFF
TRBJ2-3,TRBV4-1,CASSQDMVAGGTDTQYF
TRBJ1-6,TRBV6-6,CASSSPNGNSPLHF
TRBJ2-1,TRBV28,CASSFTQGAFSYNEQFF
TRBJ1-3,TRBV30,CAVIPGTGVGNTIYF
TRBJ2-7,TRBV28,CASSLYPGYEQYF
TRBJ1-2,TRBV6-5,CASSYSAGYYGYTF
TRBJ1-5,TRBV28,CASSLQGAGNQPQHF
TRBJ2-2,TRBV7-3,CASSFSTGRTGELFF
TRBJ1-2,TRBV5-1,CASSLFQTNYGYTF
TRBJ2-1,TRBV9,CASSVWAELIKEQFF
TRBJ2-1,TRBV11-3,CASSLGRHYNEQFF
TRBJ1-1,TRBV14,CASSQDRGRAFF
TRBJ2-7,TRBV30,CAWSVGTGGYEQYF
TRBJ1-1,TRBV5-4,CASSRPQGNTEAFF
TRBJ1-4,TRBV28,CASSLARSAGKNEKLFF
TRBJ2-3,TRBV4-1,CASSTRTGPDTQYF
TRBJ2-3,TRBV13,CASSFPGLAGDPTDTQYF